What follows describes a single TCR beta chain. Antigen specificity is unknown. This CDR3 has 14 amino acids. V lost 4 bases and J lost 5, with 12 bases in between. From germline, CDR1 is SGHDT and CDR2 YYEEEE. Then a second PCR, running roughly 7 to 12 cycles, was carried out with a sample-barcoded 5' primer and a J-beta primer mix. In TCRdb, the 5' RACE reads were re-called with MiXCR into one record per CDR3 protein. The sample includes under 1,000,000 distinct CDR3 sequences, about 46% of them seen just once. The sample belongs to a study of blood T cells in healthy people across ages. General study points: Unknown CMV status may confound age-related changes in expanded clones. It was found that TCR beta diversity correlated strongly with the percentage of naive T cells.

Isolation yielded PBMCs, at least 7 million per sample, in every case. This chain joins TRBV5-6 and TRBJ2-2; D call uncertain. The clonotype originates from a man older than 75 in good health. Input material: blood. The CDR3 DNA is TGTGCCAGCAGCCAAGTGCTGGCGACCGGGGAGCTGTTTTTT. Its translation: CASSQVLATGELFF.